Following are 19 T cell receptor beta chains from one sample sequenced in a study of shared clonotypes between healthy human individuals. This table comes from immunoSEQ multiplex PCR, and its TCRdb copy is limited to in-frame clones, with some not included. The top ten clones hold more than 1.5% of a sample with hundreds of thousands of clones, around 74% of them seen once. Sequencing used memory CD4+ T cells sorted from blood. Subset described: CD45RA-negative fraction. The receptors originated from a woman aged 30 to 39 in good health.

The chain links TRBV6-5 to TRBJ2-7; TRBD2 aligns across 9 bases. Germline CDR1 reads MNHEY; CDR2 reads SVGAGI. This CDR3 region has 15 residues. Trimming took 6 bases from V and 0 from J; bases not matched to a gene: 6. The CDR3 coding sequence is TGTGCCAGCAGCTCTGGAGCGGGAGGCTCCTACGAGCAGTACTTC. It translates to CASSSGAGGSYEQYF.

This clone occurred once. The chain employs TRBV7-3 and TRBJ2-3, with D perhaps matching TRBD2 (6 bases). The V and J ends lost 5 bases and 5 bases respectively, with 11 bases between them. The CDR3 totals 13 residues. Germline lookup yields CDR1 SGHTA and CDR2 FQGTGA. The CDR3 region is CASSLSEGDTQYF. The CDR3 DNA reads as TGTGCCAGCAGCCTATCGGAGGGAGATACGCAGTATTTT. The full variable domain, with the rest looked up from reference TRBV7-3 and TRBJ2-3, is GAGVSQTPSNKVTEKGKYVELRCDPISGHTALYWYRQSLGQGPEFLIYFQGTGAADDSGLPNDRFFAVRPEGSVSTLKIQRTERGDSAVYLCASSLSEGDTQYFGPGTRLTVL.

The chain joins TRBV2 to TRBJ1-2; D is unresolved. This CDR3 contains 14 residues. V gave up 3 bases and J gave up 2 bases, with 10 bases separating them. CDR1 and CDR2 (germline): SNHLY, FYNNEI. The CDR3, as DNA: TGTGCCAGCAGTGACGGTGGCGGGAACTATGGCTACACCTTC. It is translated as CASSDGGGNYGYTF.

In DNA, the CDR3 is TGTGCCAGCAGCTTGGTGGACAGCCGGAAGCTGTTTTTT. Translated: CASSLVDSRKLFF. The V and J genes are TRBV5-5 and TRBJ2-2; possibly TRBD1 for D (6 bases). This CDR3 has 13 amino acids. Germline assignment: CDR1 SGHKS and CDR2 YYEKEE (reference sequence). V lost 0 bases to trimming and J lost 12 bases, with 12 bases between them.

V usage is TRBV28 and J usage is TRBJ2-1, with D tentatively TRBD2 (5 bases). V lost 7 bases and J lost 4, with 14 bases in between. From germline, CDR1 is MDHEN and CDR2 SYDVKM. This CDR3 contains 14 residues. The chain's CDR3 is CASTTSGEYNEQFF. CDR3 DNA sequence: TGTGCCAGCACCACCAGCGGAGAGTACAATGAGCAGTTCTTC.

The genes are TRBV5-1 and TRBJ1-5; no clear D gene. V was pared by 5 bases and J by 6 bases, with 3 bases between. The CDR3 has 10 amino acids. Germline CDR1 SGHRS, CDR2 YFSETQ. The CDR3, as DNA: TGCGCCAGCAGGGGTCAGCCCCAGCATTTT. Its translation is CASRGQPQHF. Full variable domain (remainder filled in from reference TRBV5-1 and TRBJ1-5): KAGVTQTPRYLIKTRGQQVTLSCSPISGHRSVSWYQQTPGQGLQFLFEYFSETQRNKGNFPGRFSGRQFSNSRSEMNVSTLELGDSALYLCASRGQPQHFGDGTRLSIL.

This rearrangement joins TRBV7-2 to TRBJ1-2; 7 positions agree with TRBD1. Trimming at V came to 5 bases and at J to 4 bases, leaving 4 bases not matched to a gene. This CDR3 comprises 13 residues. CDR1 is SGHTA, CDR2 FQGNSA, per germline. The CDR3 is CASSRQGVYGYTF. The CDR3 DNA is TGTGCCAGCAGCCGACAGGGCGTCTATGGCTACACCTTC.

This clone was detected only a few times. CDR3 loop: CAISDVGVGNIQYF. DNA for the CDR3: TGTGCCATCAGTGATGTGGGAGTAGGGAACATTCAGTACTTC. The rearrangement links TRBV10-3 to TRBJ2-4; TRBD2 might be the D (5 bases). The V end was cut by 3 bases, the J end by 7 bases, with 13 bases between. CDR3 length equals 14 residues. Per the germline V gene, CDR1 is ENHRY and CDR2 is SYGVKD.

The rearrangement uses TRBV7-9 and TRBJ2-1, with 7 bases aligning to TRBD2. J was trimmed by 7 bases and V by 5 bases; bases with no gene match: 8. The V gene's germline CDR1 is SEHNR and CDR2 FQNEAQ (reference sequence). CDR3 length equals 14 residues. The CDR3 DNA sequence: TGTGCCAGCAGCAAAGACCTAGCGGCAAATGAGCAGTTCTTC. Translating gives CASSKDLAANEQFF. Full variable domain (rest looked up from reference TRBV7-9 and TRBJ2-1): DTGVSQNPRHKITKRGQNVTFRCDPISEHNRLYWYRQTLGQGPEFLTYFQNEAQLEKSRLLSDRFSAERPKGSFSTLEIQRTEQGDSAMYLCASSKDLAANEQFFGPGTRLTVL.

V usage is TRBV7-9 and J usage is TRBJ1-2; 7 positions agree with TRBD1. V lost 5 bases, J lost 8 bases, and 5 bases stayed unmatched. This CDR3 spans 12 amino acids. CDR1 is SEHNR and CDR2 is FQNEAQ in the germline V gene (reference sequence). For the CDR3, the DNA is TGTGCCAGCAGCGCAGGGGGGAAAGGCTACACCTTC. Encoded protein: CASSAGGKGYTF. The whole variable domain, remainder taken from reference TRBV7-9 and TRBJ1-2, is DTGVSQNPRHKITKRGQNVTFRCDPISEHNRLYWYRQTLGQGPEFLTYFQNEAQLEKSRLLSDRFSAERPKGSFSTLEIQRTEQGDSAMYLCASSAGGKGYTFGSGTRLTVV.

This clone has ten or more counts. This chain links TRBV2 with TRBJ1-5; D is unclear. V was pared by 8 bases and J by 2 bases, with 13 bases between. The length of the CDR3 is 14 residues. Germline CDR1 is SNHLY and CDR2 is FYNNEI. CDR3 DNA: TGTGCCAGCGAATTGGGTGATGGCAATCAGCCCCAGCATTTT. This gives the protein CASELGDGNQPQHF.

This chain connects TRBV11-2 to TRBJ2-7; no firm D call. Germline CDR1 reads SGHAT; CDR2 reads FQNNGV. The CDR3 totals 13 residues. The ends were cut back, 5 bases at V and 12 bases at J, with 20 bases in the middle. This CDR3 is CASSPRPTVPPYF. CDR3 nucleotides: TGTGCCAGCAGCCCCCGGCCAACAGTACCTCCGTACTTC.

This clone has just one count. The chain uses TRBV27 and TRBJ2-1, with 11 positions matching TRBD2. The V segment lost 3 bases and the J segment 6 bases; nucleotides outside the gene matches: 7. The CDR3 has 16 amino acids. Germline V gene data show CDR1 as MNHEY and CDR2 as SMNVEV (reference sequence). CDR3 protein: CASSFIAGGPINEQFF. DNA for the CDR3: TGTGCCAGCAGTTTCATAGCGGGAGGGCCTATCAATGAGCAGTTCTTC.

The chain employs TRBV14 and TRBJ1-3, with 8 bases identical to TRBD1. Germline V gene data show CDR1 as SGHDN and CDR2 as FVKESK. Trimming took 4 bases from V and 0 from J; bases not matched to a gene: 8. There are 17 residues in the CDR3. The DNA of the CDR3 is TGTGCCAGCAGCCCGCGGACAGGGCCCCCCTCTGGAAACACCATATATTTT. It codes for CASSPRTGPPSGNTIYF.

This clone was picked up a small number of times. Here the CDR3 reads CASSLVRGDTEAFF. The CDR3 DNA reads TGTGCCAGCAGCTTGGTGCGAGGGGACACTGAAGCTTTCTTT. The V and J genes are TRBV5-6 and TRBJ1-1; maybe TRBD1 (5 bases). Germline CDR1 reads SGHDT; CDR2 reads YYEEEE. V was shortened by 0 bases and J by 3 bases, with 9 bases between the two germline ends. The CDR3 consists of 14 residues.

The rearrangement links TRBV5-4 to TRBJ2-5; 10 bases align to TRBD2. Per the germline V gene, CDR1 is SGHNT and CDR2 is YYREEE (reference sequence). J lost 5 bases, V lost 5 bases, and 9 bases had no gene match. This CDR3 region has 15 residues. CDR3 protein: CASRDKREGRETQYF. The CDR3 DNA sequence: TGTGCCAGCAGGGACAAGCGGGAGGGCCGGGAGACCCAGTACTTC.

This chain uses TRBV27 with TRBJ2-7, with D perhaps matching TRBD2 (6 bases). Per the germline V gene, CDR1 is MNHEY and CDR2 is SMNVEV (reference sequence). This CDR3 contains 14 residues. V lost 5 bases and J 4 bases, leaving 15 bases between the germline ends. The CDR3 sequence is CASSPGSGLYEQYF. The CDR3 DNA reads TGTGCCAGCAGTCCAGGCAGCGGGCTGTACGAGCAGTACTTC.

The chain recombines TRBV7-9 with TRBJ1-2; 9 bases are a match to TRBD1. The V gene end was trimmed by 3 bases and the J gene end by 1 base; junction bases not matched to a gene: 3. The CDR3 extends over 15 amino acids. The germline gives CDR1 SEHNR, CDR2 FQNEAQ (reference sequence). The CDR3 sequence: CASSLTGGNNYGYTF. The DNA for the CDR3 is TGTGCCAGCAGCTTGACAGGGGGTAATAACTATGGCTACACCTTC.

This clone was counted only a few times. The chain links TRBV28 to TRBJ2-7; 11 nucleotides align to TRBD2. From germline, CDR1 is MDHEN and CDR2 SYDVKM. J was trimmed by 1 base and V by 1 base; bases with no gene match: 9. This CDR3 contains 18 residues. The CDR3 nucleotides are TGTGCCAGCAGTTTATCGCTACAGGGACTAGCGGTATCCTACGAGCAGTACTTC. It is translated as CASSLSLQGLAVSYEQYF.